Sequencing of this T cell receptor (beta chain) was carried out in a study of Ad26.COV2.S vaccination and SARS-CoV-2 variants. Treatment: approximately 18 received Ad26.COV2.S at low or high dose, single or two shots; about 5 received placebo; per-sample allocation not given. After the first vaccine or placebo injection, samples were drawn on day 63. Based in Boston, the donor was an adult of 18-55 years. Expressing Wuhan-strain SARS-CoV-2 spike, an Ad26 vector served as the vaccine. Germline V lookup: CDR1 MRHNA, CDR2 SNTAGT. The CDR3 has 13 residues. V was shortened by 6 bases and J by 6 bases, with 15 bases between the two germline ends. Method: immunoSEQ multiplex PCR; TCRdb's copy keeps in-frame clones and lacks some. The data show hundreds of thousands of clones, 85% to 90% seen once.

V and J are TRBV6-4 and TRBJ2-7; D perhaps matches TRBD1 (6 bases). Sequenced material: peripheral blood, taken in a trial of Ad26.COV2.S vaccine versus placebo. The clonotype originates from a person between 18 and 65 years old who received the Ad26.COV2.S COVID-19 vaccine or a placebo. The DNA of the CDR3 is TGTGCCAGCAGCCGGTACAGGGAATCCGAGCAGTACTTC. Its protein product is CASSRYRESEQYF.